Sequencing of this TCR beta chain was carried out in a study of blood T cell repertoires in COVID-19. Study at large: Sources were T cells, B-cell-depleted T cells, or PBMCs; the material itself was cDNA or gDNA.

This clone has more than one count but fewer than ten. In the original workflow: For nucleated cells, counts were estimated from reference gene primer amplification. Profiling relied on immunoSEQ multiplex PCR, and the TCRdb table lists in-frame clones only, not all of them. V and J calls and clone size are given by that table; D and trimming were obtained from the DNA. The sample carries roughly 180,000 clones, 80% to 90% recorded once. The clonotype comes from a woman in her thirties or forties with COVID-19, enrolled during active disease. Sequencing was performed on peripheral blood.

The CDR3 DNA is TGTGCCAGCTCACAGGGGAGGTACGAGCAGTACTTC. Encoded protein: CASSQGRYEQYF. The rearrangement links TRBV18 to TRBJ2-7; D is possibly TRBD2 (6 bases). With 4 bases removed from V and 4 bases from J, the gap between germline ends came to 8 bases. This CDR3 is 12 amino acids long. The germline gives CDR1 KGHSH, CDR2 LQKENI.